These 20 T cell receptor beta chains share one sample of origin, sequenced in a study of T cell changes during pregnancy in multiple sclerosis. Libraries were prepared by immunoSEQ multiplex PCR; TCRdb keeps only in-frame clonotypes and omits some of them. The sample has tens of thousands of clones, over 80% seen once. This sample comprised CD8+ T cells from peripheral blood mononuclear cells, obtained in the third trimester of pregnancy. The receptors shown here come from a female donor in good health, enrolled as a control in a pregnancy study.

The rearrangement links TRBV27 to TRBJ1-5; D is possibly TRBD1 (6 bases). V was shortened by 4 bases and J by 2 bases, with 12 bases between the two germline ends. CDR3 size: 15 residues. Per germline, CDR1 MNHEY and CDR2 SMNVEV (reference sequence). CDR3 protein: CASSSTGYGNQPQHF. CDR3 coding DNA: TGTGCCAGCAGTTCCACAGGGTATGGCAATCAGCCCCAGCATTTT.

The table lists this clone with a count of one. The chain joins TRBV30 to TRBJ1-1, with D perhaps matching TRBD1 (6 bases). Per the germline V gene, CDR1 is GTSNPN and CDR2 is SVGIG (reference sequence). Trimming shortened V by 3 bases and J by 0 bases, and 17 bases separated the two germline ends. This CDR3 region has 16 residues. CDR3 in DNA: TGTGCCTGGAGCGCAGGACAGATCAGCATGAACACTGAAGCTTTCTTT. This encodes CAWSAGQISMNTEAFF.

There are a few counts of this clone. The same CDR3 is also encoded by other DNA sequences in this sample. V and J are TRBV5-4 and TRBJ1-5; tentatively, D is TRBD1 (5 bases). CDR3 length: 14 amino acids. Trimming stripped 0 bases from V and 4 bases from J, with 8 bases between. Germline assignment: CDR1 SGHNT and CDR2 YYREEE (reference sequence). CDR3 protein: CASSLAGGNQPQHF. The CDR3 bases are TGTGCCAGCAGCTTGGCGGGGGGGAATCAGCCCCAGCATTTT.

DNA for the CDR3: TGTGCCAGCAGCTTGGGAGGCAGGGGCACAGATACGCAGTATTTT. The encoded protein is CASSLGGRGTDTQYF. The chain links TRBV5-8 to TRBJ2-3; D is perhaps TRBD1 (5 bases). Germline V gives CDR1 SGHTS, CDR2 YDEGEE. This CDR3 has 15 residues. Trimming cost V 0 bases and J 1 base, with 9 bases left between them.

This chain connects TRBV9 to TRBJ2-1; TRBD2 matches 10 bases. This CDR3 is built from 17 residues. From germline, CDR1 is SGDLS and CDR2 YYNGEE. The V segment lost 0 bases and the J segment 3 bases; nucleotides outside the gene matches: 6. The CDR3 coding sequence is TGTGCCAGCAGCGTAGAAGCTAGCGGGGGCGACTACAATGAGCAGTTCTTC. Protein: CASSVEASGGDYNEQFF.

The rearrangement uses TRBV4-1 and TRBJ1-5, with D possibly TRBD1 on 5 matching bases. V was shortened by 1 base and J by 7 bases, with 17 bases between the two germline ends. Germline V gives CDR1 MGHRA, CDR2 YSYEKL. The CDR3 length is 16 residues. DNA of the CDR3: TGCGCCAGCAGCCAAGGGGGCCGGGCAGTAGGCCAGCCCCAGCATTTT. This gives the protein CASSQGGRAVGQPQHF.

This chain uses TRBV4-1 with TRBJ1-1; TRBD1 aligns across 8 bases. V was clipped by 4 bases and J by 6 bases; unmatched bases: 1. The CDR3 has 12 amino acids. The germline CDR1 and CDR2 sequences are MGHRA and YSYEKL. Here the CDR3 DNA reads TGCGCCAGCAGCCCGACAGGGGCTGAAGCTTTCTTT. The encoded protein is CASSPTGAEAFF.

The chain is built from TRBV27 and TRBJ1-2, with D perhaps TRBD1 (6 bases). The germline CDR1 and CDR2 sequences are MNHEY and SMNVEV (reference sequence). Deletions cut 5 bases from V and 6 bases from J, with 10 bases between. This CDR3 has 12 amino acids. The CDR3 coding sequence is TGTGCCAGCAGTGATAACAGGGATGGCTACACCTTC. This codes for CASSDNRDGYTF.

V is TRBV2 and J is TRBJ2-4; D is possibly TRBD1 (7 bases). Germline lookup yields CDR1 SNHLY and CDR2 FYNNEI. The V end was cut by 2 bases, the J end by 0 bases, with 17 bases between. This CDR3 region has 18 residues. CDR3 residues: CASSESDRRALAKNIQYF. DNA of the CDR3: TGTGCCAGCAGTGAATCGGACAGGAGGGCCCTAGCCAAAAACATTCAGTACTTC.

This sequence joins TRBV2 and TRBJ1-3; 9 bases match TRBD1. The CDR3 extends over 17 amino acids. Trimming took 8 bases from V and 4 from J; bases not matched to a gene: 15. Germline V gene data show CDR1 as SNHLY and CDR2 as FYNNEI. The CDR3 is CASGDLGTGFEGNTIYF. For the CDR3, the DNA is TGTGCCAGCGGAGATTTAGGGACAGGGTTTGAAGGAAACACCATATATTTT.

This clone was recorded only once. CDR3 nucleotides: TGTGCCAGCAGCTTAGTTTTGGGAGGTTTCACAGATACGCAGTATTTT. This encodes CASSLVLGGFTDTQYF. This sequence joins TRBV7-9 and TRBJ2-3; D may be TRBD2 (6 bases). Germline assignment: CDR1 SEHNR and CDR2 FQNEAQ (reference sequence). V lost 1 base to trimming and J lost 2 bases, with 13 bases between them. This CDR3 comprises 16 residues.

This clone was picked up a small number of times. The V and J genes are TRBV9 and TRBJ1-5; TRBD1 is a possible D gene (5 bases). The germline V gene has CDR1 SGDLS and CDR2 YYNGEE. Trimming stripped 8 bases from V and 0 bases from J, with 12 bases between. CDR3 length: 14 residues. CDR3 sequence: CASGGGDSNQPQHF. The CDR3 DNA is TGTGCCAGTGGGGGAGGGGATAGCAATCAGCCCCAGCATTTT.

The chain uses TRBV4-3 and TRBJ1-4; tentative D call: TRBD1 (5 bases). In germline, CDR1 is LGHNA, CDR2 YSLEER. Trimming pared 0 bases from V and 0 bases from J, leaving 11 bases between. This CDR3 is 17 amino acids long. This CDR3 is CASSQDLGGATNEKLFF. The CDR3 region has the DNA TGCGCCAGCAGCCAAGATCTGGGAGGGGCAACTAATGAAAAACTGTTTTTT.

The chain joins TRBV4-1 to TRBJ2-4; the match to TRBD1 covers 9 bases. Germline V lookup: CDR1 MGHRA, CDR2 YSYEKL. This CDR3 spans 20 amino acids. V lost 0 bases, J lost 2 bases, and 14 bases stayed unmatched. The chain's CDR3 is CASSQDETGRTGGSKNIQYF. For the CDR3, the DNA is TGCGCCAGCAGCCAAGATGAGACGGGAAGAACAGGGGGCTCCAAAAACATTCAGTACTTC.

This clone was detected once. The V call is TRBV27, the J call TRBJ1-2; TRBD1 aligns across 10 bases. Germline CDR1 is MNHEY and CDR2 is SMNVEV (reference sequence). CDR3 size: 16 residues. V dropped 4 bases and J dropped 4; count of bases not matched to a gene: 9. CDR3 in DNA: TGTGCCAGCAGTTCCTTTGACAGGGGGCGGCTCTATGGCTACACCTTC. It yields the protein CASSSFDRGRLYGYTF.

The V and J genes are TRBV29-1 and TRBJ2-3; 10 bases match TRBD1. The CDR3 totals 13 residues. V was clipped by 7 bases and J by 0 bases; unmatched bases: 1. The germline gives CDR1 SQVTM, CDR2 ANQGSEA. Here the CDR3 DNA reads TGCAGCGAGGGACAGGGGAGCACAGATACGCAGTATTTT. It specifies CSEGQGSTDTQYF.

The chain employs TRBV27 and TRBJ1-4; tentatively, D is TRBD1 (6 bases). V was pared by 8 bases and J by 4 bases, with 17 bases between. The CDR3 covers 15 residues. The germline V gene has CDR1 MNHEY and CDR2 SMNVEV (reference sequence). CDR3 amino acids: CASRKGQILNEKLFF. The CDR3 DNA reads as TGTGCCAGCCGTAAAGGACAGATTCTTAATGAAAAACTGTTTTTT.

The J gene is TRBJ2-2, the V gene TRBV7-9, with 7 bases matching TRBD1. The CDR3 runs 12 residues. V shed 1 base, J shed 13 bases, and the junction held 3 bases outside the gene matches. The germline V gene has CDR1 SEHNR and CDR2 FQNEAQ (reference sequence). CDR3 in DNA: TGTGCCAGCAGCTTAGGCTACAGGGGGCTGTTTTTT. This sequence encodes CASSLGYRGLFF.

The V and J genes are TRBV2 and TRBJ1-2; 10 positions match TRBD1. From germline, CDR1 is SNHLY and CDR2 FYNNEI. The CDR3 contains 14 residues. V lost 8 bases, J lost 6 bases, and 9 bases stayed unmatched. As DNA, the CDR3 is TGTGCCAGCTTAGACAGGGGGCCGGAGGATGGCTACACCTTC. It codes for CASLDRGPEDGYTF.

The rearrangement joins TRBV5-4 to TRBJ1-1; D uncertain. The CDR3 runs 12 residues. Trimming left V 5 bases short and J 4 bases short, with 9 bases between. Germline V gene lookup returns CDR1 SGHNT and CDR2 YYREEE (reference sequence). The CDR3: CASSLTSTEAFF. The CDR3 bases are TGTGCCAGCAGTTTGACCAGCACTGAAGCTTTCTTT. The full variable domain, in which reference TRBV5-4 and TRBJ1-1 provide the parts outside the CDR3, is ETGVTQSPTHLIKTRGQQVTLRCSSQSGHNTVSWYQQALGQGPQFIFQYYREEENGRGNFPPRFSGLQFPNYSSELNVNALELDDSALYLCASSLTSTEAFFGQGTRLTVV.